One sample yielded the 5 T cell receptor beta chains listed below, sequenced in a study of shared clonotypes between healthy human individuals. Sequencing used immunoSEQ multiplex PCR; TCRdb keeps in-frame clones, though not all of them. The sample yields approximately 500,000 clones, about 80% seen once. Sequencing was done on a sample of PBMCs. These receptors were obtained from a woman aged 40 to 50 in good health. Some clones in this sample may be carry-over from other donors' samples.

The chain recombines TRBV5-1 with TRBJ2-2; D remains ambiguous. The CDR3 length is 15 residues. The ends were cut back, 3 bases at V and 0 bases at J, with 9 bases in the middle. Germline values: CDR1 SGHRS, CDR2 YFSETQ. CDR3 in DNA: TGCGCCAGCAGCTCGGCTCCTTCGAACACCGGGGAGCTGTTTTTT. Protein sequence: CASSSAPSNTGELFF.

This clone was recorded at least ten times. The chain employs TRBV7-3 and TRBJ1-3; TRBD1 matches at 8 bases. Per the germline V gene, CDR1 is SGHTA and CDR2 is FQGTGA. Unmatched junction bases numbered 10, after V lost 0 bases and J lost 3 bases. The CDR3 length is 18 residues. The CDR3 DNA reads TGTGCCAGCAGCTTAACGTTAAGGCAGGGGGCTTGTGGAAACACCATATATTTT. It yields the protein CASSLTLRQGACGNTIYF.

The CDR3 nucleotides read TGTGCCTGGAGTGTATCGGGGACTGGAAACACCATATATTTT. It translates to CAWSVSGTGNTIYF. The chain joins TRBV30 to TRBJ1-3; D is ambiguous. This CDR3 spans 14 amino acids. V lost 0 bases to trimming and J lost 2 bases, with 8 bases between them. In germline, CDR1 is GTSNPN, CDR2 SVGIG (reference sequence).

V gene TRBV7-9 combines with J gene TRBJ2-3; 8 nucleotides match TRBD2. This CDR3 contains 14 residues. Per germline, CDR1 SEHNR and CDR2 FQNEAQ (reference sequence). The J segment lost 3 bases and the V segment lost 5 bases, leaving 4 bases of the junction unmatched. CDR3 sequence (DNA): TGTGCCAGCAGCCCGGGACTAGGAACAGATACGCAGTATTTT. It yields the protein CASSPGLGTDTQYF.

The V and J genes are TRBV6-6 and TRBJ2-2; TRBD1 might be the D (5 bases). V was cut by 11 bases and J by 0 bases, with 10 bases left in between. This CDR3 spans 13 amino acids. Germline V lookup: CDR1 MNHNY, CDR2 SVGAGI (reference sequence). The CDR3 DNA reads as TGTGCCTGCGCGACAGCGAACACCGGGGAGCTGTTTTTT. Protein product: CACATANTGELFF.